Presented here are 12 T cell receptor beta chains from one specimen sequenced in a study of T cells in Graves' hyperthyroidism and ophthalmopathy. Amplification of TCR beta CDR3 regions used RNA as the template. HTBI primers were employed in a first-round RT-PCR of the TCR CDR3. One entry per CDR3 protein results from TCRdb running MiXCR on the multiplex PCR reads. The table shows about 250,000 distinct CDR3 sequences, with around 26% occurring only once. Material: blood. Source of these receptors: a woman in her thirties or forties with Graves' ophthalmopathy.

In this sample, this clonotype turned up many times. V usage is TRBV7-6 and J usage is TRBJ1-1; weak D call: TRBD1 (6 bases). The germline V gene has CDR1 SGHVS and CDR2 FNYEAQ. Trimming removed 3 bases at V and 0 bases at J, with 14 bases between. The CDR3 has 16 amino acids. The CDR3 DNA sequence: TGTGCCAGCAGCTTGTTGACAGGTGTCATGAACACTGAAGCTTTCTTT. Protein sequence: CASSLLTGVMNTEAFF.

The chain uses TRBV6-2 or TRBV6-3 and TRBJ1-1, with TRBD1 as a possible D gene (6 bases). Trimming shortened V by 8 bases and J by 6 bases, and 13 bases separated the two germline ends. The germline V gene encodes CDR1 MNHEY and CDR2 SVGEGT. CDR3 length: 12 amino acids. The CDR3: CASVGRGPEAFF. CDR3 DNA: TGTGCCAGCGTTGGCAGGGGTCCTGAAGCTTTCTTT.

This sequence joins TRBV12-3 or TRBV12-4 and TRBJ2-5; D is unclear. This CDR3 has 12 residues. V dropped 9 bases and J dropped 3 bases, with 11 bases sitting between them. This chain's CDR3 is CASGMEKETQYF. Here the CDR3 DNA reads TGTGCCAGTGGGATGGAAAAAGAGACCCAGTACTTC.

There are many counts of this clonotype. The V call is TRBV6-1, the J call TRBJ2-7; 7 bases match TRBD2. The length of the CDR3 is 12 residues. J gave up 6 bases and V 5 bases, and 4 bases lay outside the gene matches. Germline CDR1 is MNHNS and CDR2 is SASEGT. The DNA of the CDR3 is TGTGCCAGCAGTAGCGGGATTGGCGAGCAGTACTTC. Its translation: CASSSGIGEQYF.

This clonotype was seen a single time. J is TRBJ2-7 and V is TRBV20-1; D is undetermined. The CDR3 is made up of 12 amino acids. Germline V gene lookup returns CDR1 DFQATT and CDR2 SNEGSKA (reference sequence). Between the trimmed V and J ends, which lost 5 bases and 4 bases, there was a span of 12 bases. CDR3 amino acids: CSARPDEYEQYF. In DNA, the CDR3 is TGCAGTGCTCGACCCGACGAGTACGAGCAGTACTTC.

This chain links TRBV29-1 with TRBJ2-5, with 8 bases that match TRBD1. Trimming at V came to 4 bases and at J to 4 bases, leaving 8 bases not matched to a gene. The CDR3 runs 14 residues. Germline values: CDR1 SQVTM, CDR2 ANQGSEA. The CDR3 sequence: CSVGGPGGGETQYF. CDR3 DNA sequence: TGCAGCGTTGGAGGCCCAGGGGGCGGAGAGACCCAGTACTTC.

This clonotype was observed a handful of times. This chain joins TRBV12-5 and TRBJ2-7; D perhaps matches TRBD1 (5 bases). Germline CDR1 reads LGHNT; CDR2 reads FRNRAP. The CDR3 has 14 residues. V lost 5 bases and J lost 2, with 13 bases in between. The CDR3, as DNA: TGTGCTAGTGGTCCCAGTCCGACAGCCTACGAGCAGTACTTC. Its translation is CASGPSPTAYEQYF.

Ten or more counts support this clonotype. This sequence joins TRBV13 and TRBJ1-3; unclear D gene. From germline, CDR1 is PRHDT and CDR2 FYEKMQ (reference sequence). This CDR3 contains 11 residues. The V end lost 5 bases, the J end lost 5 bases, and 4 bases lay between the germline ends. Here the CDR3 DNA reads TGTGCCAGCAGCCGACGAAACACCATATATTTT. As protein: CASSRRNTIYF.

This clonotype was counted at least ten times. The CDR3 spells CAWSAESSYNSPLHF. CDR3 nucleotide sequence: TGTGCCTGGAGTGCGGAGAGCTCCTATAATTCACCCCTCCACTTT. The V call is TRBV30, the J call TRBJ1-6; no clear D. The CDR3 has 15 residues. V lost 1 base, J lost 0 bases, and 7 bases lay in between. The germline V gene has CDR1 GTSNPN and CDR2 SVGIG (reference sequence).

Many counts were recorded for this clonotype. The chain links TRBV20-1 to TRBJ1-6; a weak D match, TRBD1 (5 bases). Trimming took off 2 bases at V and 8 bases at J, with 10 bases between the two ends. The CDR3 has 13 amino acids. CDR1 is DFQATT and CDR2 is SNEGSKA in the germline V gene (reference sequence). CDR3 DNA sequence: TGCAGTGCTAGACGCGGGGACCATTCACCCCTCCACTTT. It translates to CSARRGDHSPLHF.

Ten or more counts support this clonotype. This clone may be a read error of a much larger clone one base away. V is TRBV6-1 and J is TRBJ1-1, with TRBD1 as a possible D gene (5 bases). Germline V gene data show CDR1 as MNHNS and CDR2 as SASEGT. The CDR3 spans 13 residues. The CDR3 DNA reads as TGTGCCAGCAGCAGGGTATTGAACACTGAAGCTTCCTTT. It is translated as CASSRVLNTEASF.

The rearrangement joins TRBV19 to TRBJ1-1, with no clear D. This CDR3 contains 11 residues. In germline, CDR1 is LNHDA, CDR2 SQIVND (reference sequence). Trimming took off 5 bases at V and 5 bases at J, with 6 bases between the two ends. The CDR3 reads CASSSLTEAFF. The CDR3 DNA follows: TGTGCCAGTAGTTCCTTGACTGAAGCTTTCTTT.